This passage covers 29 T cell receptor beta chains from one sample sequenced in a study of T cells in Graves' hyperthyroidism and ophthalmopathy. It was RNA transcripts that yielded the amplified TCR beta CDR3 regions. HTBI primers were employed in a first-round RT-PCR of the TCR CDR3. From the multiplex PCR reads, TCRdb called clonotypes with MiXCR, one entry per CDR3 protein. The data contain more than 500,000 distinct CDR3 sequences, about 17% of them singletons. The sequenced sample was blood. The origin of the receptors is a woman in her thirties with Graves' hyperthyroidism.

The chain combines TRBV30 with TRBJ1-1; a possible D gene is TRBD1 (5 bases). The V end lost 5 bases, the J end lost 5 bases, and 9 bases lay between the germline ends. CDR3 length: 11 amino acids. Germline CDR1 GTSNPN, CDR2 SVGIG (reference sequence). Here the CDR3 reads CAWGDRTEAFF. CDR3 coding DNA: TGTGCCTGGGGGGACCGGACTGAAGCTTTCTTT.

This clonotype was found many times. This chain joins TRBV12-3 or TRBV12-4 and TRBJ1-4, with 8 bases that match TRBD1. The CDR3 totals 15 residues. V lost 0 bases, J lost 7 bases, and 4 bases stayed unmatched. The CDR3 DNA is TGTGCCAGCAGTTTAGCCGGGACAGGACGTGAAAAACTGTTTTTT. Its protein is CASSLAGTGREKLFF.

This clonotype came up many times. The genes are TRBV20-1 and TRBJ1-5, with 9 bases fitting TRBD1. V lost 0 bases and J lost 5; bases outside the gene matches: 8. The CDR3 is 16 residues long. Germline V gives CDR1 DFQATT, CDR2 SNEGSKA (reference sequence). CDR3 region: CSARDGGQGFDQPQHF. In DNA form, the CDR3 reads TGCAGTGCTAGAGACGGGGGACAGGGCTTCGATCAGCCCCAGCATTTT.

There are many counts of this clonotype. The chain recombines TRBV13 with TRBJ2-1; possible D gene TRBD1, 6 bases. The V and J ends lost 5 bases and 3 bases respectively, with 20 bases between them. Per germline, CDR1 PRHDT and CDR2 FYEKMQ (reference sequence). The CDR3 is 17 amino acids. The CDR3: CASSGPNREKGYNEQFF. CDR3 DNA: TGTGCCAGCAGCGGTCCAAACAGGGAGAAAGGCTACAATGAGCAGTTCTTC.

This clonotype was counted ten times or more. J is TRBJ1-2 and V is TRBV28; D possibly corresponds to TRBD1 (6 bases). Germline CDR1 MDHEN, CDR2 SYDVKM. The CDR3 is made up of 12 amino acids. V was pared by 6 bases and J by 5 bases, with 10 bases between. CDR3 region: CASSRTGYGYTF. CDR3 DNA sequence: TGTGCCAGCAGCCGTACAGGGTATGGCTACACCTTC.

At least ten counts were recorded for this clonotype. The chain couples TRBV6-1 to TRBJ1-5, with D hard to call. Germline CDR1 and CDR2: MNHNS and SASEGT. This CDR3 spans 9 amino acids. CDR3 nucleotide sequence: TGTGCAGCGAATCAGCCCCAGCATTTT. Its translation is CAANQPQHF.

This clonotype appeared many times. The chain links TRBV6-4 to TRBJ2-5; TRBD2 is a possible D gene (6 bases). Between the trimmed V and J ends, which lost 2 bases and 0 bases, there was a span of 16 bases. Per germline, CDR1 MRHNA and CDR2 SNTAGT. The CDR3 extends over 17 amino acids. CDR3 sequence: CASSDGLAKEDQETQYF. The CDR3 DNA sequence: TGTGCCAGCAGTGACGGTCTAGCGAAGGAAGACCAAGAGACCCAGTACTTC.

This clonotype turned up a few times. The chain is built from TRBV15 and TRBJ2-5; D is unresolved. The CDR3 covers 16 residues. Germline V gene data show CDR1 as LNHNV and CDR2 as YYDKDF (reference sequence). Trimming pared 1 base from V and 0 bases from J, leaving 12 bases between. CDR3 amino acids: CATSRGRATYQETQYF. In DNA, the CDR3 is TGTGCCACCAGCAGAGGTCGGGCCACGTACCAAGAGACCCAGTACTTC.

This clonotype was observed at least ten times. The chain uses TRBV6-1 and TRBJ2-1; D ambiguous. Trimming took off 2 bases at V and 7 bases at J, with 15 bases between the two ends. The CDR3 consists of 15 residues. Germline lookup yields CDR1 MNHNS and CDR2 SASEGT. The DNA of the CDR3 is TGTGCCAGCAGTGAACTCCGGGTTACGGAGAATGAGCAGTTCTTC. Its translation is CASSELRVTENEQFF.

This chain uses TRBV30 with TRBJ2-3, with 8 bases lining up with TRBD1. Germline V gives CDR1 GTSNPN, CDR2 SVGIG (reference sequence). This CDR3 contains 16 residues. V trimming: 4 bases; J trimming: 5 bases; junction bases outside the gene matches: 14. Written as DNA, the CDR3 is TGTGCCTGGATTAGTGAAGGACAGGGAAAGAAAGATACGCAGTATTTT. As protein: CAWISEGQGKKDTQYF.

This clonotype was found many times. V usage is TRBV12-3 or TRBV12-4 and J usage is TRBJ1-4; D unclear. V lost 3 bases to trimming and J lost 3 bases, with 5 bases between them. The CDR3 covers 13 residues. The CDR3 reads CASSFRSNEKLFF. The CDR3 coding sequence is TGTGCCAGCAGTTTTAGGTCTAATGAAAAACTGTTTTTT.

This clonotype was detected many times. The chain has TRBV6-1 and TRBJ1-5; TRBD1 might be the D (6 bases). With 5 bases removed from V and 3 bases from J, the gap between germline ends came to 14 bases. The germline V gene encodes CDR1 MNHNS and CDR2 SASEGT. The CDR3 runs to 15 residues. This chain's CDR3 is CASSRATGSNQPQHF. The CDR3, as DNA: TGTGCCAGCAGTAGGGCGACAGGTTCCAATCAGCCCCAGCATTTT.

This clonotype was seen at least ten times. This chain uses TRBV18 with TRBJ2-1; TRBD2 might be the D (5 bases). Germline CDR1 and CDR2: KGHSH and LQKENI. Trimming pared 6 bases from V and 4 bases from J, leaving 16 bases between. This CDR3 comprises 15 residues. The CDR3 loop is CASSSSEGGYNEQFF. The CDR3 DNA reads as TGTGCCAGCTCTTCCAGCGAGGGCGGATACAATGAGCAGTTCTTC.

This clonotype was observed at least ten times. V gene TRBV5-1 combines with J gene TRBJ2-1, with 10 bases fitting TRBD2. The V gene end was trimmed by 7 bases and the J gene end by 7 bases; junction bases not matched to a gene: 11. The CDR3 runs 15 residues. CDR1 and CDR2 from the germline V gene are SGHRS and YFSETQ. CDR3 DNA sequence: TGCGCCAGCGGATCAAGCGGGAGGGCCATTAATGAGCAGTTCTTC. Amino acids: CASGSSGRAINEQFF.

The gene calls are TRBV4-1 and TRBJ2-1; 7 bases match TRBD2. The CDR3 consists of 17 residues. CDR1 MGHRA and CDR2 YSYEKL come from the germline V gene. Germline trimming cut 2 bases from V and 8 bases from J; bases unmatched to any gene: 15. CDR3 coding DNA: TGCGCCAGCAGCCAACCCTTACGACTAGCTTTGACGCATGAGCAGTTCTTC. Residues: CASSQPLRLALTHEQFF.

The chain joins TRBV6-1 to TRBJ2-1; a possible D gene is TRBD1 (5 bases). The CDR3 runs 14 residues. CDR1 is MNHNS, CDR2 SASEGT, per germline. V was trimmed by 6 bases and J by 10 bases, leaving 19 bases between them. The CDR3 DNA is TGTGCCAGCAGCGAACGGAAAGGGGTTCGGGAGCAGTTCTTC. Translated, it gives CASSERKGVREQFF.

CDR3 residues: CAWSVVGNEQFF. CDR3 DNA sequence: TGTGCCTGGAGTGTAGTAGGGAATGAGCAGTTCTTC. The chain employs TRBV30 and TRBJ2-1, with D unresolved. Between the trimmed V and J ends, which lost 0 bases and 7 bases, there was a span of 7 bases. The CDR3 runs to 12 residues. Germline V lookup: CDR1 GTSNPN, CDR2 SVGIG (reference sequence).

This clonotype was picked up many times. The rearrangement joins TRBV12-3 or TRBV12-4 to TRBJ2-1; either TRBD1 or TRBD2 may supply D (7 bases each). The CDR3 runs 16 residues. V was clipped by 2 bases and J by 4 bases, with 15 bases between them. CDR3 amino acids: CASSLNAGGGYNEQFF. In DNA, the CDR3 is TGTGCCAGCAGTTTAAACGCAGGGGGAGGGTACAATGAGCAGTTCTTC.

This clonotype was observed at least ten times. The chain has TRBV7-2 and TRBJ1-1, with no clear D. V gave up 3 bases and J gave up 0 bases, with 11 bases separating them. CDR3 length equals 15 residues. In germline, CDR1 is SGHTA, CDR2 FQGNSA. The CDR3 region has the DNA TGTGCCAGCAGCTTTCAAGGGTTTATGAACACTGAAGCTTTCTTT. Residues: CASSFQGFMNTEAFF. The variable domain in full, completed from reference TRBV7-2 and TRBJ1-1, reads GAGVSQSPSNKVTEKGKDVELRCDPISGHTALYWYRQSLGQGLEFLIYFQGNSAPDKSGLPSDRFSAERTGGSVSTLTIQRTQQEDSAVYLCASSFQGFMNTEAFFGQGTRLTVV.

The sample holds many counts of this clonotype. This CDR3 is CSARILNGYNEQFF. The CDR3 DNA sequence: TGCAGTGCTAGAATCTTGAACGGCTACAATGAGCAGTTCTTC. The chain has TRBV20-1 and TRBJ2-1; D is unresolved. The CDR3 runs to 14 residues. Trimming stripped 2 bases from V and 3 bases from J, with 11 bases between. Germline lookup yields CDR1 DFQATT and CDR2 SNEGSKA (reference sequence).

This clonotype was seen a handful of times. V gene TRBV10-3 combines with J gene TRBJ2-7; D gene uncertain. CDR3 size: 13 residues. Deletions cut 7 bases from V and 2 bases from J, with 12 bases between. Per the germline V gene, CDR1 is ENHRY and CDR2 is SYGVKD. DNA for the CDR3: TGTGCCATCAATCAGAACAGACCCTACGAGCAGTACTTC. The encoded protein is CAINQNRPYEQYF.

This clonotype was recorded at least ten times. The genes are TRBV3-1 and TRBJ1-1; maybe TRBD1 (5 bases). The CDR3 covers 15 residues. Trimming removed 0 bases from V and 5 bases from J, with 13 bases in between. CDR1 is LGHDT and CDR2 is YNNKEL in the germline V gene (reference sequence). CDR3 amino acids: CASSQERQGGTEAFF. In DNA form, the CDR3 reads TGTGCCAGCAGCCAAGAGCGGCAGGGAGGAACTGAAGCTTTCTTT.

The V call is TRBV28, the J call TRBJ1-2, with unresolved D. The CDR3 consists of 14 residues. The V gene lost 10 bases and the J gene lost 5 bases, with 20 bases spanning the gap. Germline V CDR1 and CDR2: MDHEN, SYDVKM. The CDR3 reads CAINDPSSGYGYTF. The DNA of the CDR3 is TGTGCCATCAACGACCCGTCTTCCGGGTATGGCTACACCTTC.

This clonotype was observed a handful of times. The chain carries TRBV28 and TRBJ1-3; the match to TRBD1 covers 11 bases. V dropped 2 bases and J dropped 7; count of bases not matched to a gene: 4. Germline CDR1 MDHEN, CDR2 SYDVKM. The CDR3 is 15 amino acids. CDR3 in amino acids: CASSLPGQGENTIYF. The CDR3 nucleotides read TGTGCCAGCAGTTTACCGGGACAGGGGGAGAACACCATATATTTT.

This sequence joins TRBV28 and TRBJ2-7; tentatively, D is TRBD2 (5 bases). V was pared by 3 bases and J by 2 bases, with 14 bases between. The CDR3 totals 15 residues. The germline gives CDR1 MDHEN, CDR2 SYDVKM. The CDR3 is CASSFWTGSTYEQYF. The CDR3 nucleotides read TGTGCCAGCAGTTTCTGGACGGGATCGACCTACGAGCAGTACTTC.

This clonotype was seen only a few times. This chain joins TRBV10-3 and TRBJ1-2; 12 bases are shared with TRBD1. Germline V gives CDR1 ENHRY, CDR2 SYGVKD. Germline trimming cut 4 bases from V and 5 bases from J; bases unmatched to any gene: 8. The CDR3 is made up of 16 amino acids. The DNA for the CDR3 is TGTGCCATCAGTGCCCCCGGGACAGGGGGCTCTTATGGCTACACCTTC. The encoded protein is CAISAPGTGGSYGYTF.

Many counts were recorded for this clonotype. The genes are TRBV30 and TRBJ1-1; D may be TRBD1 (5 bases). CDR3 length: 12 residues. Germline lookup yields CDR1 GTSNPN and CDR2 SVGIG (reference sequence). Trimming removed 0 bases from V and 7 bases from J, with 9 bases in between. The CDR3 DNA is TGTGCCTGGAGTGTAACGGGGGGTGAAGCTTTCTTT. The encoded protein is CAWSVTGGEAFF.

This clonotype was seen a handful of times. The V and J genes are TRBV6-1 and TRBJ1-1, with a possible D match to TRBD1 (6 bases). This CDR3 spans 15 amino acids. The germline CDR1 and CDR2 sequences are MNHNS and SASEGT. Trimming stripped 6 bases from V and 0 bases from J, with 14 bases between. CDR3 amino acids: CASRPDRSLNTEAFF. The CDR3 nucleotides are TGTGCCAGCAGACCAGACAGGTCACTGAACACTGAAGCTTTCTTT.

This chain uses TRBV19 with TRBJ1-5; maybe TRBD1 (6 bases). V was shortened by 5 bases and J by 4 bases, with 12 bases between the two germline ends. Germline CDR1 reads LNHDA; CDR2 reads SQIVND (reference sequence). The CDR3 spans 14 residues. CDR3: CASSPGHPNQPQHF. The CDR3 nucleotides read TGTGCCAGTAGTCCGGGACACCCGAATCAGCCCCAGCATTTT.